What follows are 15 T cell receptor beta chains derived from one specimen sequenced in a study of shared clonotypes between healthy human individuals. Sequencing used immunoSEQ multiplex PCR; TCRdb keeps in-frame clones, though not all of them. In the table there are some 2,500,000 clones, 80% to 95% of which are singletons. The sample was naive CD4+ T cells from PBMCs. Regarding subset: CD45RA+ positively selected. The receptors stem from a man between 18 and 29 years old in good health. Some clones in this sample may be carry-over from other donors' samples.

The genes are TRBV13 and TRBJ2-7; D perhaps matches TRBD1 (6 bases). The V end lost 4 bases, the J end lost 0 bases, and 10 bases lay between the germline ends. Germline CDR1 reads PRHDT; CDR2 reads FYEKMQ (reference sequence). The CDR3 length is 14 residues. CDR3 sequence (DNA): TGTGCCAGCAGCTCCCGGACAGTCTCCTACGAGCAGTACTTC. It encodes CASSSRTVSYEQYF. Filled out from reference TRBV13 and TRBJ2-7, the complete variable domain reads AAGVIQSPRHLIKEKRETATLKCYPIPRHDTVYWYQQGPGQDPQFLISFYEKMQSDKGSIPDRFSAQQFSDYHSELNMSSLELGDSALYFCASSSRTVSYEQYFGPGTRLTVT.

V and J are TRBV30 and TRBJ2-4; D gene uncertain. Deletions cut 1 base from V and 0 bases from J, with 7 bases between. Germline CDR1 reads GTSNPN; CDR2 reads SVGIG (reference sequence). CDR3 length: 14 amino acids. The CDR3 sequence is CAWSGLLAKNIQYF. CDR3 DNA: TGTGCCTGGAGTGGACTGTTAGCCAAAAACATTCAGTACTTC.

This clone has only one observation. The chain is built from TRBV10-3 and TRBJ1-6, with 9 bases aligning to TRBD1. This CDR3 is 16 amino acids long. Germline V gene data show CDR1 as ENHRY and CDR2 as SYGVKD. V shed 5 bases, J shed 10 bases, and the junction held 12 bases outside the gene matches. The CDR3, as DNA: TGTGCCATCAGTCCCAGTAAGGGACAGGGAGACTCACCCCTCCACTTT. Translating gives CAISPSKGQGDSPLHF.

The chain carries TRBV7-9 and TRBJ1-5; a possible D gene is TRBD1 (6 bases). In germline, CDR1 is SEHNR, CDR2 FQNEAQ (reference sequence). This CDR3 has 17 amino acids. V lost 5 bases and J lost 4, with 21 bases in between. The CDR3 reads CASSLAKVGQPNQPQHF. The CDR3 coding sequence is TGTGCCAGCAGCCTTGCGAAAGTCGGACAGCCTAATCAGCCCCAGCATTTT.

The V call is TRBV11-2, the J call TRBJ2-3, with D uncertain. There are 15 residues in the CDR3. The germline V gene encodes CDR1 SGHAT and CDR2 FQNNGV. V was trimmed by 0 bases and J by 0 bases, leaving 7 bases between them. The CDR3 sequence is CASSLDHGSTDTQYF. CDR3 DNA sequence: TGTGCCAGCAGCTTAGATCACGGGAGCACAGATACGCAGTATTTT. Full variable domain (missing parts from reference TRBV11-2 and TRBJ2-3): EAGVAQSPRYKIIEKRQSVAFWCNPISGHATLYWYQQILGQGPKLLIQFQNNGVVDDSQLPKDRFSAERLKGVDSTLKIQPAKLEDSAVYLCASSLDHGSTDTQYFGPGTRLTVL.

This clone was observed a handful of times. This chain links TRBV7-3 with TRBJ1-1; possibly TRBD1 for D (5 bases). This CDR3 has 13 amino acids. Germline V gene data show CDR1 as SGHTA and CDR2 as FQGTGA. Trimming removed 4 bases at V and 7 bases at J, with 13 bases between. CDR3 loop: CASSSSGWSEAFF. DNA for the CDR3: TGTGCCAGCAGCTCCTCAGGGTGGAGTGAAGCTTTCTTT.

The chain uses TRBV6-5 and TRBJ1-1; the D is unclear. Germline V gene lookup returns CDR1 MNHEY and CDR2 SVGAGI. V was shortened by 6 bases and J by 0 bases, with 14 bases between the two germline ends. This CDR3 contains 15 residues. The CDR3 DNA sequence: TGTGCCAGCAGCCCCGGCGGGGTTATGAACACTGAAGCTTTCTTT. Translating it yields CASSPGGVMNTEAFF.

The rearrangement uses TRBV2 and TRBJ2-3; 7 bases are a match to TRBD2. Germline trimming cut 4 bases from V and 3 bases from J; bases unmatched to any gene: 4. The CDR3 loop spans 14 amino acids. CDR1 SNHLY and CDR2 FYNNEI come from the germline V gene. CDR3 sequence: CASSGTRVTDTQYF. The CDR3 DNA is TGTGCCAGCAGTGGGACTAGAGTGACAGATACGCAGTATTTT.

J is TRBJ2-3 and V is TRBV5-4; 8 nucleotides align to TRBD2. There are 17 residues in the CDR3. The germline V gene has CDR1 SGHNT and CDR2 YYREEE (reference sequence). V lost 0 bases to trimming and J lost 2 bases; unmatched junction nucleotides: 8. DNA of the CDR3: TGTGCCAGCAGCTTGGGTTTGGCGGGGGGACACACAGATACGCAGTATTTT. It is translated as CASSLGLAGGHTDTQYF.

As regards this clone: A junction end diverges from the germline sequence, so it may reflect a read error. The chain combines TRBV9 with TRBJ2-1; D ambiguous. Germline V gene lookup returns CDR1 SGDLS and CDR2 YYNGEE. There are 11 residues in the CDR3. The CDR3 DNA reads TGCGAAAAACAAGGGAACGGTGAGCAGTTCTTC. As protein: CEKQGNGEQFF.

The V gene is TRBV9, the J gene TRBJ2-3; the D is unclear. V lost 0 bases to trimming and J lost 3 bases, with 11 bases between them. CDR3 length equals 15 residues. Germline V gene sequence: CDR1 SGDLS, CDR2 YYNGEE. The CDR3: CASSVGAANTDTQYF. The DNA of the CDR3 is TGTGCCAGCAGCGTAGGTGCAGCGAATACAGATACGCAGTATTTT. Full variable domain (rest looked up from reference TRBV9 and TRBJ2-3): DSGVTQTPKHLITATGQRVTLRCSPRSGDLSVYWYQQSLDQGLQFLIQYYNGEERAKGNILERFSAQQFPDLHSELNLSSLELGDSALYFCASSVGAANTDTQYFGPGTRLTVL.

The chain couples TRBV10-3 to TRBJ1-2, with TRBD1 matching 8 bases. The CDR3 covers 12 residues. V was pared by 4 bases and J by 10 bases, with 5 bases of the junction left unmatched. The germline gives CDR1 ENHRY, CDR2 SYGVKD. The CDR3: CAISADRASYTF. The CDR3 DNA reads TGTGCCATCAGTGCGGACAGGGCTTCCTACACCTTC.

A few counts support this clone. J is TRBJ1-1 and V is TRBV28; weak D call: TRBD1 (5 bases). Germline assignment: CDR1 MDHEN and CDR2 SYDVKM. V was clipped by 5 bases and J by 4 bases, with 14 bases between them. This CDR3 is built from 14 residues. The CDR3: CASSPGGGTTEAFF. CDR3 nucleotides: TGTGCCAGCAGTCCTGGGGGGGGGACCACTGAAGCTTTCTTT.

V is TRBV28 and J is TRBJ2-7; perhaps D is TRBD1 or TRBD2 (5 bases each). This CDR3 has 14 residues. Germline assignment: CDR1 MDHEN and CDR2 SYDVKM. Trimming pared 7 bases from V and 5 bases from J, leaving 18 bases between. The CDR3 protein is CASTPRDGINEQYF. The CDR3 region has the DNA TGTGCCAGCACCCCCCGGGACGGCATCAACGAGCAGTACTTC.

The chain links TRBV11-2 to TRBJ2-3, with D hard to call. CDR1 and CDR2 (germline): SGHAT, FQNNGV. Trimming left V 5 bases short and J 6 bases short, with 6 bases between. This CDR3 comprises 11 residues. In DNA form, the CDR3 reads TGTGCCAGCAGCCCTAGGGATACGCAGTATTTT. Its translation is CASSPRDTQYF.